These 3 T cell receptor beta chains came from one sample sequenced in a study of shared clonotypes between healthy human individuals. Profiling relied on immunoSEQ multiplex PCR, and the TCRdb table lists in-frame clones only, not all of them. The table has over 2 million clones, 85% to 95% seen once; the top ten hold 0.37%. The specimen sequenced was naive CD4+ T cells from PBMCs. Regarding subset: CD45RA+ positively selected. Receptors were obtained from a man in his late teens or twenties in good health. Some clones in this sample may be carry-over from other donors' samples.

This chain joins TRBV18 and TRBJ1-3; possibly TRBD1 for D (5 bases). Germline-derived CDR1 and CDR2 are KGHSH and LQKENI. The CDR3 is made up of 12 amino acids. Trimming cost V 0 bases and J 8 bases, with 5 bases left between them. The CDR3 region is CASSPPGDTIYF. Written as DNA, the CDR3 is TGTGCCAGCTCACCACCGGGGGACACCATATATTTT.

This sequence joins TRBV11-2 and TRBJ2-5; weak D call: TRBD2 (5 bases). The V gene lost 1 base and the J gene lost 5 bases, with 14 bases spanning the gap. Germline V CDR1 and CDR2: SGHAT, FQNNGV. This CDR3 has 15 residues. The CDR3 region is CASSLVQRAAETQYF. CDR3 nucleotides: TGTGCCAGCAGCTTAGTCCAGAGGGCCGCGGAGACCCAGTACTTC.

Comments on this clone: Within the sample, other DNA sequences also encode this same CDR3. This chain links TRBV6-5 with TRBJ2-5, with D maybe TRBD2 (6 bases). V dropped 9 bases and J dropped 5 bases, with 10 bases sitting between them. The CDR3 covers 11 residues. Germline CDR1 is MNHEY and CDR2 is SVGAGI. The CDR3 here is CASSREETQYF. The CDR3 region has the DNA TGTGCCAGTTCCCGGGAGGAGACCCAGTACTTC.